These 30 T cell receptor beta chains originate from one sample sequenced in a study of beta chain features in type 1 diabetes. Regarding the study as a whole: The study found moderately but significantly shorter TCRB CDR3s in all four CD4+ subsets of Type 1 diabetes patients.

These receptors are not linked to any known antigen. Since all of the isolated RNA was reverse transcribed, expressed TCRB transcripts were what got sequenced. Using immunoSEQ multiplex PCR, the repertoire was profiled, and TCRdb retains in-frame clones only, with some absent. This table holds about 160,000 clones, about 8.1% found once. The sequencing input was central memory CD4+ T cells from blood. The receptor set was obtained from a woman aged 18-35 years with type 1 diabetes.

This clone was recorded at least ten times. This chain connects TRBV18 to TRBJ1-2; D is possibly TRBD1 (5 bases). Trimming left V 2 bases short and J 4 bases short, with 11 bases between. Germline values: CDR1 KGHSH, CDR2 LQKENI. This CDR3 contains 14 residues. DNA for the CDR3: TGTGCCAGCTCACCAGGCAGCGGGACCTATGGCTACACCTTC. Its translation: CASSPGSGTYGYTF.

CDR3 residues: CASSTWGGNQPQHF. CDR3 DNA sequence: TGTGCCAGCAGTACGTGGGGGGGCAATCAGCCCCAGCATTTT. The chain carries TRBV27 and TRBJ1-5; D possibly corresponds to TRBD1 (5 bases). Germline V gives CDR1 MNHEY, CDR2 SMNVEV (reference sequence). This CDR3 has 14 residues. The germline V and J ends were trimmed by 5 bases and 2 bases, with 10 bases remaining between them.

The chain couples TRBV11-2 to TRBJ1-2; 7 bases are shared with TRBD1. Germline lookup yields CDR1 SGHAT and CDR2 FQNNGV. The J segment lost 8 bases and the V segment lost 0 bases, leaving 3 bases of the junction unmatched. The CDR3 contains 13 residues. CDR3 sequence reads: CASSLDRGRGYTF. CDR3 in DNA: TGTGCCAGCAGCTTAGACAGGGGGAGAGGCTACACCTTC.

In this sample, this clone turned up a few times. The rearrangement joins TRBV30 to TRBJ1-4; a possible D gene is TRBD1 (5 bases). V gave up 2 bases and J gave up 8 bases, with 12 bases separating them. Per germline, CDR1 GTSNPN and CDR2 SVGIG (reference sequence). This CDR3 region has 13 residues. The CDR3 sequence: CAWSIRVGEKLFF. CDR3 in DNA: TGTGCCTGGAGTATCAGGGTAGGGGAAAAACTGTTTTTT.

The J gene is TRBJ2-1, the V gene TRBV21-1; TRBD2 is the table's D call and was not checked against the DNA. TRBV21-1 is reported as a pseudogene. This CDR3 is built from 17 residues. CDR3 protein: CASSNRLAGTEPNEQFF. Written as DNA, the CDR3 is TGTGCCAGCAGCAACCGTCTAGCGGGGACCGAACCTAATGAGCAGTTCTTC.

In its sample, this clone was seen a few times. At one end the junction does not follow the germline gene, possibly because of a read error. The chain uses TRBV4-2 and TRBJ2-7; 7 bases align to TRBD1. This CDR3 spans 15 amino acids. The germline V gene has CDR1 LGHNA and CDR2 YNFKEQ. CDR3 coding DNA: TGTGCCAGCAGTCAAGACAGGGCTAACTCCTACGAGCAGTACTTC. Translating it yields CASSQDRANSYEQYF.

This clone was counted between two and nine times. One end of the junction fails to match germline, which may point to a read error. V and J are TRBV19 and TRBJ2-1, with D tentatively TRBD1 or TRBD2 (6 bases each). CDR1 and CDR2 from the germline V gene are LNHDA and SQIVND (reference sequence). The CDR3 is 13 residues long. The DNA for the CDR3 is TGTGCCAGTACTATACAGGGAGGCAATGAGCAGTTCTTC. This gives the protein CASTIQGGNEQFF.

The rearrangement links TRBV7-2 to TRBJ1-1; possible D gene TRBD1, 5 bases. V was shortened by 0 bases and J by 4 bases, with 15 bases between the two germline ends. The CDR3 is 16 amino acids. Germline loops: CDR1 SGHTA, CDR2 FQGNSA. The CDR3 reads CASSLAGGGLGTEAFF. The CDR3 DNA is TGTGCCAGCAGCTTAGCCGGGGGGGGGTTGGGCACTGAAGCTTTCTTT. The full variable domain, rest sourced from reference TRBV7-2 and TRBJ1-1, is GAGVSQSPSNKVTEKGKDVELRCDPISGHTALYWYRQSLGQGLEFLIYFQGNSAPDKSGLPSDRFSAERTGGSVSTLTIQRTQQEDSAVYLCASSLAGGGLGTEAFFGQGTRLTVV.

In its sample, this clone was seen a few times. The rearrangement uses TRBV4-2 and TRBJ2-7, with TRBD2 as a possible D gene (6 bases). The CDR3 runs 17 residues. The ends were cut back, 3 bases at V and 2 bases at J, with 20 bases in the middle. CDR1 is LGHNA, CDR2 YNFKEQ, per germline. The CDR3 is CASSQAKMGGSTYEQYF. CDR3 coding DNA: TGTGCCAGCAGCCAGGCGAAGATGGGGGGTTCTACCTACGAGCAGTACTTC.

In its sample, this clone was seen a few times. The chain is built from TRBV25-1 and TRBJ1-1; no firm D call. Trimming left V 8 bases short and J 4 bases short, with 17 bases between. The CDR3 runs 14 residues. Germline CDR1 and CDR2: MGHDK and SYGVNS. This CDR3 is CASRNSGMSTEAFF. The DNA of the CDR3 is TGTGCCAGCCGCAACTCGGGGATGAGCACTGAAGCTTTCTTT. Full variable domain (missing parts from reference TRBV25-1 and TRBJ1-1): EADIYQTPRYLVIGTGKKITLECSQTMGHDKMYWYQQDPGMELHLIHYSYGVNSTEKGDLSSESTVSRIRTEHFPLTLESARPSHTSQYLCASRNSGMSTEAFFGQGTRLTVV.

This clone has more than one count but fewer than ten. The rearrangement joins TRBV4-3 to TRBJ2-5, with D perhaps matching TRBD1 (5 bases). Germline V gives CDR1 LGHNA, CDR2 YSLEER. V lost 3 bases and J 2 bases, leaving 10 bases between the germline ends. The CDR3 runs 14 residues. The CDR3 region is CASSHVGHQETQYF. The CDR3 nucleotides read TGCGCCAGCAGCCACGTAGGACATCAAGAGACCCAGTACTTC.

This clone was counted a few times. The chain joins TRBV14 to TRBJ2-1, with 9 bases that match TRBD2. The trim removed 4 bases at V and 4 bases at J, leaving 8 bases unmatched. Germline V gene lookup returns CDR1 SGHDN and CDR2 FVKESK. CDR3 length equals 16 residues. This CDR3 reads CASSRLGSGGYNEQFF. The CDR3 nucleotides read TGTGCCAGCAGCCGACTTGGTAGCGGGGGATACAATGAGCAGTTCTTC.

A few counts support this clone. The chain recombines TRBV18 with TRBJ2-1; D not certain. This CDR3 has 16 residues. Germline lookup yields CDR1 KGHSH and CDR2 LQKENI. The germline V and J ends were trimmed by 3 bases and 1 base, with 13 bases remaining between them. The CDR3 spells CASSPIAELSYNEQFF. The CDR3 DNA sequence: TGTGCCAGCTCACCGATCGCAGAACTATCCTACAATGAGCAGTTCTTC.

This clone was counted a few times. The chain uses TRBV29-1 and TRBJ2-1; 8 nucleotides line up with TRBD1. This CDR3 comprises 12 residues. The trim removed 7 bases at V and 8 bases at J, leaving 7 bases unmatched. The germline V gene has CDR1 SQVTM and CDR2 ANQGSEA. The CDR3 loop is CSAEQGGDEQFF. The CDR3 DNA reads as TGCAGCGCCGAACAGGGGGGCGATGAGCAGTTCTTC.

The chain has TRBV28 and TRBJ1-1, with 8 positions matching TRBD1. The ends lost 2 bases at V and 10 bases at J; junction bases unmatched: 12. The CDR3 sequence is 15 residues long. The V gene's germline CDR1 is MDHEN and CDR2 SYDVKM. The CDR3 is CASSLPVPGQVPAFF. Here the CDR3 DNA reads TGTGCCAGCAGTTTACCAGTCCCGGGACAGGTTCCAGCTTTCTTT.

This chain joins TRBV28 and TRBJ2-3; possible D gene TRBD2, 5 bases. The length of the CDR3 is 12 residues. With 8 bases removed from V and 6 bases from J, the gap between germline ends came to 12 bases. CDR1 and CDR2 (germline): MDHEN, SYDVKM. For the CDR3, the DNA is TGTGCCAGCGCCCGGGGTTGGGATACGCAGTATTTT. It codes for CASARGWDTQYF.

This clone came up a few times. The J gene is TRBJ1-1, the V gene TRBV2; 8 bases fit TRBD1. Germline V gene sequence: CDR1 SNHLY, CDR2 FYNNEI. The CDR3 contains 13 residues. The V and J ends lost 6 bases and 4 bases, in that order; junction bases with no gene match: 4. Here the CDR3 DNA reads TGTGCCAGCAGCGGGGACAGGCCCACTGAAGCTTTCTTT. It encodes CASSGDRPTEAFF.

This clone has a handful of counts. This sequence joins TRBV18 and TRBJ1-1, with D tentatively TRBD1 (5 bases). The V gene lost 4 bases and the J gene lost 11 bases, with 17 bases spanning the gap. The CDR3 spans 13 residues. Germline CDR1 is KGHSH and CDR2 is LQKENI. The CDR3 is CASSRSSGDEAFF. The CDR3 DNA reads TGTGCCAGCTCACGGTCGTCGGGGGATGAGGCTTTCTTT.

The table lists this clone with a few counts. J is TRBJ1-2 and V is TRBV5-1, with TRBD1 matching 7 bases. Germline V gene data show CDR1 as SGHRS and CDR2 as YFSETQ. The length of the CDR3 is 14 residues. Trimming took 3 bases from V and 8 from J; bases not matched to a gene: 10. In DNA, the CDR3 is TGCGCCAGCAGCTCTGGGACAGACCCCTGGGGCTACACCTTC. Translated, it gives CASSSGTDPWGYTF.

This clone has only a few counts. The gene calls are TRBV4-1 and TRBJ1-5; 7 bases fit TRBD1. The CDR3 has 16 residues. CDR1 and CDR2 from the germline V gene are MGHRA and YSYEKL. V lost 1 base to trimming and J lost 4 bases; unmatched junction nucleotides: 7. The CDR3 loop reads CASSQARTGVNQPQHF. In DNA form, the CDR3 reads TGCGCCAGCAGCCAAGCAAGGACAGGAGTAAATCAGCCCCAGCATTTT.

This clone appeared a few times. The chain combines TRBV28 with TRBJ1-5; perhaps TRBD1 as D (6 bases). The CDR3 loop spans 13 amino acids. CDR1 MDHEN and CDR2 SYDVKM come from the germline V gene. Trimming took off 10 bases at V and 2 bases at J, with 12 bases between the two ends. CDR3 protein: CATYGQRNQPQHF. The CDR3 DNA sequence: TGTGCCACCTACGGACAGCGCAATCAGCCCCAGCATTTT.

In this sample, this clone turned up a few times. This chain uses TRBV6-6 with TRBJ2-7; possible D gene TRBD1, 6 bases. This CDR3 has 15 residues. Germline loops: CDR1 MNHNY, CDR2 SVGAGI (reference sequence). The ends were cut back, 7 bases at V and 2 bases at J, with 18 bases in the middle. The CDR3 DNA is TGTGCCAGCAAAGGGACATCCCGCGGCCCCTACGAGCAGTACTTC. Protein sequence: CASKGTSRGPYEQYF.

This clone was seen a handful of times. The chain joins TRBV6-5 to TRBJ1-5, with TRBD1 as a possible D gene (6 bases). The V end was cut by 4 bases, the J end by 1 base, with 11 bases between. The CDR3 is made up of 15 amino acids. Germline assignment: CDR1 MNHEY and CDR2 SVGAGI. The CDR3 here is CASSLMGASNQPQHF. In DNA, the CDR3 is TGTGCCAGCAGTTTAATGGGGGCGAGCAATCAGCCCCAGCATTTT.

The chain employs TRBV4-2 and TRBJ2-1, with D tentatively TRBD2 (6 bases). Germline assignment: CDR1 LGHNA and CDR2 YNFKEQ. The germline V and J ends were trimmed by 2 bases and 10 bases, with 15 bases remaining between them. This CDR3 has 14 residues. The CDR3 DNA reads as TGTGCCAGCAGCCAAACGGGACTCCGGGGGGAGCAGTTCTTC. Translated, it gives CASSQTGLRGEQFF.

The sample holds a few counts of this clone. This chain links TRBV6-5 with TRBJ1-1, with TRBD1 identical over 7 bases. Trimming at V came to 4 bases and at J to 5 bases, leaving 4 bases not matched to a gene. Per the germline V gene, CDR1 is MNHEY and CDR2 is SVGAGI. The CDR3 runs 13 residues. Here the CDR3 reads CASSLNRGTEAFF. CDR3 bases: TGTGCCAGCAGTTTGAACAGGGGAACTGAAGCTTTCTTT.

The V and J genes are TRBV21-1 and TRBJ2-1; the D segment call TRBD2 is taken from the table without a DNA check. TRBV21-1 is classified as a pseudogene. The CDR3 loop spans 15 amino acids. The CDR3 DNA sequence: TGTGCCAGCAGCAAAGGGACTAGTCCCAACAGAGAGCAGTTCTTC. Protein: CASSKGTSPNREQFF.

The V call is TRBV30, the J call TRBJ2-3, with unresolved D. Germline assignment: CDR1 GTSNPN and CDR2 SVGIG (reference sequence). The CDR3 is made up of 14 amino acids. The V end was cut by 0 bases, the J end by 1 base, with 8 bases between. CDR3 DNA sequence: TGTGCCTGGAGTGTCACAGTCCGCACAGATACGCAGTATTTT. Translating it yields CAWSVTVRTDTQYF.

In this sample, this clone turned up a few times. The DNA of the CDR3 is TGTGCCAGCGGGCAGGCCACAAAAAATGAGCAGTTCTTC. Its protein product is CASGQATKNEQFF. The gene calls are TRBV25-1 and TRBJ2-1; D remains ambiguous. The V end was cut by 8 bases, the J end by 7 bases, with 15 bases between. The CDR3 contains 13 residues. Germline V lookup: CDR1 MGHDK, CDR2 SYGVNS.

CDR3 sequence reads: CASSASGQEPYEQYF. The CDR3 DNA sequence: TGTGCCAGCAGCGCCTCGGGACAGGAGCCCTACGAGCAGTACTTC. This chain joins TRBV5-7 and TRBJ2-7, with 8 bases lining up with TRBD1. TRBV5-7 is an ORF, and what it does is uncertain. This CDR3 spans 15 amino acids. With V trimmed by 4 bases and J by 2 bases, 8 bases remained unmatched.

The chain couples TRBV30 to TRBJ1-2; D may be TRBD1 (6 bases). Trimming removed 5 bases at V and 5 bases at J, with 15 bases between. This CDR3 comprises 13 residues. Germline V gene data show CDR1 as GTSNPN and CDR2 as SVGIG (reference sequence). CDR3 sequence reads: CAWLTGSAYGYTF. The CDR3 nucleotides read TGTGCCTGGCTGACAGGCTCTGCGTATGGCTACACCTTC.